A single sample is the source of the 28 T cell receptor beta chains below, sequenced in a study of blood T cell repertoires in COVID-19. Only in-frame clones appear in the TCRdb table, and some are missing; sequencing was by immunoSEQ multiplex PCR. The profile shows approximately 210,000 clones, approximately 79% of them singletons. The sample comprised peripheral blood. The receptors were gathered from a human donor in a cohort sampled during active COVID-19.

The J gene is TRBJ2-7, the V gene TRBV18; 9 nucleotides line up with TRBD1. The CDR3 covers 14 residues. V was pared by 2 bases and J by 6 bases, with 5 bases of the junction left unmatched. CDR1 KGHSH and CDR2 LQKENI come from the germline V gene. CDR3 amino acids: CASSPKEDRGEQYF. Written as DNA, the CDR3 is TGTGCCAGCTCACCAAAAGAGGACAGGGGCGAGCAGTACTTC.

In nucleotides, the CDR3 is TGCGCCAGCAGCCAATTACTATCTAGCGGGTACCGTGGGAGCACAGATACGCAGTATTTT. Amino acids: CASSQLLSSGYRGSTDTQYF. The chain employs TRBV4-1 and TRBJ2-3, with TRBD2 matching 8 bases. V gave up 2 bases and J gave up 0 bases; unmatched junction bases: 16. This CDR3 is built from 20 residues. CDR1 is MGHRA, CDR2 YSYEKL, per germline.

The gene calls are TRBV24-1 and TRBJ2-7, with D unresolved. V was trimmed by 3 bases and J by 7 bases, leaving 18 bases between them. The CDR3 has 15 amino acids. Per the germline V gene, CDR1 is KGHDR and CDR2 is SFDVKD. CDR3 residues: CATSDARRPGREQYF. CDR3 coding DNA: TGTGCCACCAGTGATGCCAGAAGGCCGGGTCGGGAGCAGTACTTC.

V is TRBV7-2 and J is TRBJ2-7; 11 bases are a match to TRBD2. The junction had 4 bases not matched to a gene; V was cut back by 4 bases and J by 2 bases. There are 15 residues in the CDR3. CDR1 is SGHTA, CDR2 FQGNSA, per germline. CDR3 DNA: TGTGCCAGCAGCTCGGGGACTAGCGGAGCCTACGAGCAGTACTTC. Amino acid sequence: CASSSGTSGAYEQYF.

This clone was counted once. The genes are TRBV7-2 and TRBJ1-1; 12 nucleotides agree with TRBD1. This CDR3 region has 17 residues. Looked up from germline, CDR1 is SGHTA and CDR2 is FQGNSA. The J segment lost 4 bases and the V segment lost 1 base, leaving 7 bases of the junction unmatched. The CDR3 loop reads CASSLGGQGARGTEAFF. CDR3 DNA sequence: TGTGCCAGCAGCTTAGGGGGACAGGGGGCGCGGGGCACTGAAGCTTTCTTT.

The chain carries TRBV6-5 and TRBJ2-3, with 13 nucleotides matching TRBD2. This CDR3 is built from 15 residues. V dropped 8 bases and J dropped 4; count of bases not matched to a gene: 6. Germline V lookup: CDR1 MNHEY, CDR2 SVGAGI. The CDR3 sequence: CASGHGTSGADTQYF. CDR3 coding DNA: TGTGCCAGCGGCCATGGGACTAGCGGGGCAGATACGCAGTATTTT.

The chain combines TRBV6-2 or TRBV6-3 with TRBJ2-1; D possibly corresponds to TRBD2 (6 bases). Germline V gene data show CDR1 as MNHEY and CDR2 as SVGEGT. The CDR3 sequence is 13 residues long. V lost 0 bases, J lost 10 bases, and 10 bases lay in between. DNA of the CDR3: TGTGCCAGCAGTTACTCAGGCGGGATCGAGCAGTTCTTC. Its translation: CASSYSGGIEQFF.

Comments on this clone: The identical CDR3 is also encoded by other nucleotide sequences in the sample. The chain links TRBV18 to TRBJ2-7; the match to TRBD1 covers 7 bases. CDR3 length: 14 residues. CDR1 is KGHSH and CDR2 is LQKENI in the germline V gene. Trimming removed 3 bases from V and 2 bases from J; junction bases left unmatched: 4. Written as DNA, the CDR3 is TGTGCCAGCTCACCCTTAGACAGGGCCTACGAGCAGTACTTC. This translates into CASSPLDRAYEQYF.

This chain links TRBV29-1 with TRBJ1-2; TRBD1 aligns across 7 bases. This CDR3 is built from 13 residues. V shed 4 bases and J 8 bases; nucleotides not matched to a gene: 10. The V gene's germline CDR1 is SQVTM and CDR2 ANQGSEA. The CDR3 DNA reads TGCAGCGTTGGTGACAGGGAGATCGGCGGCTACACCTTC. It is translated as CSVGDREIGGYTF.

The J gene is TRBJ2-5, the V gene TRBV19; 7 bases align to TRBD1. V shed 2 bases, J shed 0 bases, and the junction held 3 bases outside the gene matches. Germline V gene data show CDR1 as LNHDA and CDR2 as SQIVND (reference sequence). This CDR3 has 15 residues. The CDR3 protein is CASSIKTGNQETQYF. The CDR3 region has the DNA TGTGCCAGTAGTATAAAGACAGGGAACCAAGAGACCCAGTACTTC.

The chain uses TRBV7-8 and TRBJ2-5, with a possible D match to TRBD1 (5 bases). The CDR3 covers 15 residues. CDR1 SGHVS and CDR2 FQNEAQ come from the germline V gene. V lost 6 bases and J lost 0, with 14 bases in between. The CDR3 protein is CASSSWGRDQETQYF. In DNA, the CDR3 is TGTGCCAGCAGTTCTTGGGGCAGGGACCAAGAGACCCAGTACTTC.

This chain links TRBV11-2 with TRBJ1-2; D gene uncertain. Trimming pared 1 base from V and 6 bases from J, leaving 12 bases between. The CDR3 is made up of 14 amino acids. Germline CDR1 is SGHAT and CDR2 is FQNNGV. CDR3 DNA sequence: TGTGCCAGCAGCTTAGTAGGGTCGGGGAATGGCTACACCTTC. Its protein is CASSLVGSGNGYTF. Looking up the rest from reference TRBV11-2 and TRBJ1-2 gives the full variable domain: EAGVAQSPRYKIIEKRQSVAFWCNPISGHATLYWYQQILGQGPKLLIQFQNNGVVDDSQLPKDRFSAERLKGVDSTLKIQPAKLEDSAVYLCASSLVGSGNGYTFGSGTRLTVV.

The chain carries TRBV24-1 and TRBJ2-1, with D maybe TRBD2 (5 bases). V dropped 3 bases and J dropped 12 bases, with 11 bases sitting between them. The CDR3 length is 12 residues. Germline V gene data show CDR1 as KGHDR and CDR2 as SFDVKD. The CDR3 nucleotides read TGTGCCACCAGTGATGCTACCCGGGGGCAGTTCTTC. Protein sequence: CATSDATRGQFF.

This clone appeared a single time. The chain joins TRBV3-1 (or the pseudogene TRBV3-2) to TRBJ2-1; D possibly corresponds to TRBD2 (5 bases). Per germline, CDR1 LGHDT and CDR2 YNNKEL (reference sequence). CDR3 size: 16 residues. V lost 3 bases to trimming and J lost 4 bases, with 16 bases between them. The CDR3 is CASSHVGVGGYNEQFF. CDR3 DNA sequence: TGTGCCAGCAGCCACGTCGGGGTGGGTGGGTACAATGAGCAGTTCTTC.

V and J are TRBV7-9 and TRBJ2-7; TRBD2 matches at 7 bases. Germline V lookup: CDR1 SEHNR, CDR2 FQNEAQ (reference sequence). This CDR3 is 16 amino acids long. Trimming removed 1 base from V and 0 bases from J; junction bases left unmatched: 6. The CDR3 region is CASSLDRRENSYEQYF. DNA of the CDR3: TGTGCCAGCAGCTTAGATCGGCGGGAGAACTCCTACGAGCAGTACTTC.

The chain is built from TRBV19 and TRBJ2-7; D possibly corresponds to TRBD1 (6 bases). The V end was cut by 6 bases, the J end by 3 bases, with 24 bases between. The CDR3 runs 17 residues. Germline V gene lookup returns CDR1 LNHDA and CDR2 SQIVND (reference sequence). The CDR3 spells CASSSRRKQGLGYEQYF. DNA of the CDR3: TGTGCCAGTAGCAGCCGGCGAAAACAGGGATTAGGCTACGAGCAGTACTTC.

The J gene is TRBJ2-3, the V gene TRBV5-4; TRBD1 matches at 7 bases. After removal of 0 bases from V and 3 bases from J, the junction contained 1 base not matched to a gene. The CDR3 has 14 residues. Germline loops: CDR1 SGHNT, CDR2 YYREEE (reference sequence). The CDR3 here is CASSLDRGTDTQYF. CDR3 DNA sequence: TGTGCCAGCAGCTTGGACAGGGGTACAGATACGCAGTATTTT. The whole variable domain, filled in from reference TRBV5-4 and TRBJ2-3, reads ETGVTQSPTHLIKTRGQQVTLRCSSQSGHNTVSWYQQALGQGPQFIFQYYREEENGRGNFPPRFSGLQFPNYSSELNVNALELDDSALYLCASSLDRGTDTQYFGPGTRLTVL.

J is TRBJ1-4 and V is TRBV5-1; D is unresolved. In germline, CDR1 is SGHRS, CDR2 YFSETQ. With 0 bases removed from V and 2 bases from J, the gap between germline ends came to 14 bases. CDR3 length: 17 amino acids. The CDR3 nucleotides read TGCGCCAGCAGCTTGGATAGACTGTCTGCCACTAATGAAAAACTGTTTTTT. Amino acid sequence: CASSLDRLSATNEKLFF. The full variable domain, its missing parts supplied by reference TRBV5-1 and TRBJ1-4, is KAGVTQTPRYLIKTRGQQVTLSCSPISGHRSVSWYQQTPGQGLQFLFEYFSETQRNKGNFPGRFSGRQFSNSRSEMNVSTLELGDSALYLCASSLDRLSATNEKLFFGSGTQLSVL.

This rearrangement joins TRBV4-3 to TRBJ2-7; D is undetermined. This CDR3 is built from 15 residues. Trimming took 0 bases from V and 7 from J, leaving 16 bases between them. CDR1 is LGHNA and CDR2 is YSLEER in the germline V gene. CDR3 DNA: TGCGCCAGCAGCCAAGATCGGAACTCCCCTAGGGAGCAGTACTTC. It is translated as CASSQDRNSPREQYF.

Note on this clone: Within the sample, other DNA sequences also encode this same CDR3. The chain carries TRBV27 and TRBJ2-7; D gene ambiguous. The V end lost 3 bases, the J end lost 1 base, and 7 bases lay between the germline ends. Germline-derived CDR1 and CDR2 are MNHEY and SMNVEV (reference sequence). This CDR3 region has 13 residues. CDR3 sequence reads: CASSLGLSYEQYF. The CDR3 region has the DNA TGTGCCAGCAGTTTGGGCTTATCCTACGAGCAGTACTTC.

This sequence joins TRBV27 and TRBJ2-7; 9 positions match TRBD2. There are 14 residues in the CDR3. Trimming cost V 6 bases and J 6 bases; bases outside gene matches: 9. Germline V gives CDR1 MNHEY, CDR2 SMNVEV (reference sequence). CDR3 region: CASSPILAGVEQYF. The CDR3, as DNA: TGTGCCAGCAGCCCAATATTAGCGGGAGTCGAGCAGTACTTC.

The gene calls are TRBV2 and TRBJ1-3, with D perhaps TRBD1 (6 bases). V dropped 9 bases and J dropped 0 bases, with 12 bases sitting between them. This CDR3 comprises 14 residues. Germline assignment: CDR1 SNHLY and CDR2 FYNNEI. CDR3 DNA sequence: TGTGCCAGGAGAACGGACAGCTCTGGAAACACCATATATTTT. Amino acid sequence: CARRTDSSGNTIYF.

The rearrangement links TRBV18 to TRBJ1-2; D gene uncertain. The length of the CDR3 is 13 residues. Trimming cost V 0 bases and J 8 bases, with 10 bases left between them. Germline CDR1 is KGHSH and CDR2 is LQKENI. CDR3 sequence reads: CASSPPSLPGYTF. The CDR3 DNA is TGTGCCAGCTCACCACCGAGCCTCCCGGGCTACACCTTC.

V is TRBV28 and J is TRBJ2-7; 12 bases line up with TRBD1. CDR1 and CDR2 from the germline V gene are MDHEN and SYDVKM. The CDR3 extends over 16 amino acids. V dropped 6 bases and J dropped 5; count of bases not matched to a gene: 11. The DNA of the CDR3 is TGTGCCAGCAGAGCCCCCGGGACAGGGGGCCGCAACGAGCAGTACTTC. It yields the protein CASRAPGTGGRNEQYF.

The gene calls are TRBV7-2 and TRBJ1-1; D is unresolved. Germline values: CDR1 SGHTA, CDR2 FQGNSA. The CDR3 runs 14 residues. V lost 5 bases, J lost 1 base, and 11 bases lay in between. This CDR3 reads CASSPLTGNTEAFF. The DNA of the CDR3 is TGTGCCAGCAGCCCCCTGACGGGGAACACTGAAGCTTTCTTT.

This chain uses TRBV12-3 or TRBV12-4 with TRBJ1-6; D ambiguous. CDR3 length equals 12 residues. The V end was cut by 8 bases, the J end by 10 bases, with 12 bases between. In nucleotides, the CDR3 is TGTGCCAGCCGCACAGTCCCATCACCCCTCCACTTT. It translates to CASRTVPSPLHF.

This clone was recorded a few times. The chain employs TRBV6-5 and TRBJ2-7; 11 nucleotides align to TRBD1. Germline V gives CDR1 MNHEY, CDR2 SVGAGI. The V and J ends lost 4 bases and 4 bases, in that order; junction bases with no gene match: 9. The CDR3 totals 16 residues. This CDR3 is CASSFGAGTGGYEQYF. The DNA for the CDR3 is TGTGCCAGCAGTTTTGGCGCCGGGACAGGGGGGTACGAGCAGTACTTC.

V gene TRBV10-3 combines with J gene TRBJ2-7; TRBD2 matches at 9 bases. V gave up 0 bases and J gave up 3 bases; unmatched junction bases: 6. CDR1 is ENHRY and CDR2 is SYGVKD in the germline V gene. The CDR3 totals 16 residues. CDR3 coding DNA: TGTGCCATCAGTGAGTCAGGGTTAGCGGGAGACTACGAGCAGTACTTC. Translating gives CAISESGLAGDYEQYF.